This T cell receptor (beta chain) is drawn from a study of tumor-infiltrating lymphocytes in oesophageal squamous cell carcinoma. Germline V gene sequence: CDR1 MNHEY, CDR2 SMNVEV (reference sequence). The germline V and J ends were trimmed by 1 base and 4 bases, with 14 bases remaining between them. The CDR3 sequence is 17 residues long. This clonotype was recorded many times. TCRdb reanalysed the PCR reads using MiXCR and keeps one entry per CDR3 protein. The sample contains fewer than 20,000 distinct CDR3 sequences, roughly two fifths of which appear only once. This chain connects TRBV27 to TRBJ1-6, with D tentatively TRBD1 (5 bases). Sequencing input: normal esophageal tissue next to the tumor. The receptor comes from a female donor with esophageal squamous cell carcinoma. This CDR3 is CASSLYGSGGYNSPLHF. DNA for the CDR3: TGTGCCAGCAGTTTATATGGATCCGGGGGGTATAATTCACCCCTCCACTTT.